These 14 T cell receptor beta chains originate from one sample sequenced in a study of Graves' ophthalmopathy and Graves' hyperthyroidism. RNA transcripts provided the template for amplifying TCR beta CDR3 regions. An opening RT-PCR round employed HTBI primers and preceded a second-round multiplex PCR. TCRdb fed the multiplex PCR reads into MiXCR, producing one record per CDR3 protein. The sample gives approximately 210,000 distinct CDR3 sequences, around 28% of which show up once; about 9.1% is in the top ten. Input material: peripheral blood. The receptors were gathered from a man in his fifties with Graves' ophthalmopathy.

The CDR3 DNA reads TGTGCCAGCAGTTACTCGACCGTAGATACGCAGTATTTT. It is translated as CASSYSTVDTQYF. This chain uses TRBV6-5 with TRBJ2-3; no definite D call. Germline-derived CDR1 and CDR2 are MNHEY and SVGAGI. The V end lost 0 bases, the J end lost 5 bases, and 6 bases lay between the germline ends. CDR3 length: 13 amino acids.

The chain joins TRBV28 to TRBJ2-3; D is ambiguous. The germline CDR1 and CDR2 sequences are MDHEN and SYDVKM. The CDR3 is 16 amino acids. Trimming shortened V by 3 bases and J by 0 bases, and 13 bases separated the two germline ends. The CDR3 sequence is CASSFALGVSTDTQYF. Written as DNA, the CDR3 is TGTGCCAGCAGTTTTGCTCTGGGTGTGAGCACAGATACGCAGTATTTT.

The CDR3 sequence is CASNTLGGGLRAARWAFF. The CDR3 DNA follows: TGTGCCAGCAACACACTCGGAGGGGGACTGAGGGCGGCCAGGTGGGCTTTCTTT. The chain is built from TRBV27 and TRBJ1-1, with a possible D match to TRBD1 (6 bases). V lost 7 bases and J 11 bases, leaving 35 bases between the germline ends. CDR3 length: 18 residues. CDR1 and CDR2 (germline): MNHEY, SMNVEV (reference sequence).

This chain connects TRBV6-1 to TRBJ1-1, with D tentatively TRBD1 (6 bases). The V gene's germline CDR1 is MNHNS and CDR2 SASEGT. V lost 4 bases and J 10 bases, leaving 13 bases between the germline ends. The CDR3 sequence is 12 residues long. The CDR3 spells CASSVWGQGAFF. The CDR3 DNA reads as TGTGCCAGCAGTGTGTGGGGGCAGGGAGCTTTCTTT.

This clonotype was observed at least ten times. CDR3 nucleotides: TGTGCCAGCAGGCTAGCGGGAGGGAAGAGCTACGAGCAGTACTTC. It yields the protein CASRLAGGKSYEQYF. The chain uses TRBV27 and TRBJ2-7; 12 bases match TRBD2. Germline CDR1 is MNHEY and CDR2 is SMNVEV (reference sequence). The CDR3 loop spans 15 amino acids. V gave up 6 bases and J gave up 3 bases; unmatched junction bases: 6.

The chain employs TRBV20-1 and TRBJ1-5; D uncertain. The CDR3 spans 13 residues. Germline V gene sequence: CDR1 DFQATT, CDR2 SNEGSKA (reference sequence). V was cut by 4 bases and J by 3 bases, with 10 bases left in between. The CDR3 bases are TGCAGTGCTAATGAGATGGTCAATCAGCCCCAGCATTTT. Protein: CSANEMVNQPQHF.

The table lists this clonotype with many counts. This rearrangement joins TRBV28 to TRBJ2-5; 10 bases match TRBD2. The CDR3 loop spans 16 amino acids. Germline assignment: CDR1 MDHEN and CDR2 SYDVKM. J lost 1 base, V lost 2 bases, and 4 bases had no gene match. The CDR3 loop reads CASSLPSGSFQETQYF. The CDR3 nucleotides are TGTGCCAGCAGTTTACCTAGCGGGAGTTTCCAAGAGACCCAGTACTTC.

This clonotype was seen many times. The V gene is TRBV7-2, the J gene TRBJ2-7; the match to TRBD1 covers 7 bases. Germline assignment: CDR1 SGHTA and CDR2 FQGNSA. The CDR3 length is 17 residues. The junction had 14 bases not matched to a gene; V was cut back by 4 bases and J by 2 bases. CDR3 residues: CASSSQGGQPSTYEQYF. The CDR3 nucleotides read TGTGCCAGCAGCTCCCAAGGGGGACAGCCTTCAACCTACGAGCAGTACTTC.

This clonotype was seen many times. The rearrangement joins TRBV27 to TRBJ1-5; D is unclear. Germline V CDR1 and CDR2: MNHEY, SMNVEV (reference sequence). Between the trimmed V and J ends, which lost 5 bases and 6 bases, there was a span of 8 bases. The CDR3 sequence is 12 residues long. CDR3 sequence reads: CASSPLGQPQHF. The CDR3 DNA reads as TGTGCCAGCAGTCCGCTGGGTCAGCCCCAGCATTTT.

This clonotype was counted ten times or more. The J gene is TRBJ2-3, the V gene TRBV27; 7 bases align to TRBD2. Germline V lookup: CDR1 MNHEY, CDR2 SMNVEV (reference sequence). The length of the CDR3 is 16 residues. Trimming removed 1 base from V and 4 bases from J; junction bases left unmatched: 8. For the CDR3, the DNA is TGTGCCAGCAGTTTATGGGCGGGAGTTGGGTCAGATACGCAGTATTTT. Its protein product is CASSLWAGVGSDTQYF.

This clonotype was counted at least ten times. The CDR3 DNA sequence: TGTGCCACCGCCGGGACGGGTGAAACCGGGGAGCTGTTTTTT. It codes for CATAGTGETGELFF. The J gene is TRBJ2-2, the V gene TRBV25-1, with D possibly called TRBD1 or TRBD2 (5 bases each). Germline CDR1 is MGHDK and CDR2 is SYGVNS. Between the trimmed V and J ends, which lost 10 bases and 5 bases, there was a span of 17 bases. The CDR3 has 14 amino acids.

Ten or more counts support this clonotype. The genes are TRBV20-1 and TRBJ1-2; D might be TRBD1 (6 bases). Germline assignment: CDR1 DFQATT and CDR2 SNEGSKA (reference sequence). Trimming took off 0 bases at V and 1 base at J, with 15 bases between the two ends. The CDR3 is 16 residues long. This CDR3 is CSARDPWGQNNYGYTF. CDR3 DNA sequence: TGCAGTGCTAGAGACCCCTGGGGGCAGAATAACTATGGCTACACCTTC.

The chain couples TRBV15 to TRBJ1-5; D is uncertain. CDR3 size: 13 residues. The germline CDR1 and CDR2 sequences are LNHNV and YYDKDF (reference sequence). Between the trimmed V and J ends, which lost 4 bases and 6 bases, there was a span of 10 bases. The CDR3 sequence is CATSNGEIQPQHF. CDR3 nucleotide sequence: TGTGCCACCAGCAATGGGGAAATTCAGCCCCAGCATTTT.

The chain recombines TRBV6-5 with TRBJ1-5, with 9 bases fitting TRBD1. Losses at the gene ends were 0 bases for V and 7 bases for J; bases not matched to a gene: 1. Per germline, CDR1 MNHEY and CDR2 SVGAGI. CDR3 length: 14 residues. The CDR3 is CASSYSGTGQPQHF. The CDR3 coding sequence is TGTGCCAGCAGTTACTCCGGGACAGGGCAGCCCCAGCATTTT.